This paragraph reports one T cell receptor beta chain. As yet, its antigen is unknown. The V end was cut by 1 base, the J end by 6 bases, with 10 bases between. The germline CDR1 and CDR2 sequences are SGHTA and FQGNSA. This CDR3 is built from 14 residues. These data originate in a study of blood T cells in healthy people across ages. Together with a sample-barcoded 5' primer, a J-beta primer mix was included in a second PCR lasting about 6 to 11 cycles. CDR3-containing paired-end reads numbered at least 2.5 million in each sample. Via MiXCR, TCRdb re-called the 5' RACE reads, giving one row per CDR3 protein. The sample carries over 700,000 distinct CDR3 sequences, roughly 25% recorded once. Findings of the study overall: While age rose, TCR beta diversity per million T cells dropped in a roughly linear way.

The sample was also reused in another study, on T cells of mothers and their children. This second study says: Mother-child pairs who were related displayed a slightly higher overlap than unrelated pairs, a difference that was non-significant.

The rearrangement links TRBV7-2 to TRBJ2-1, with unresolved D. Source material: blood. This clonotype originated in a boy aged 5-17 years in good health. The CDR3 nucleotides read TGTGCCAGCAGCTTAGGGATTGTTTTCAATGAGCAGTTCTTC. Its protein product is CASSLGIVFNEQFF.